This T cell receptor (beta chain) was obtained from a study of radiation and T cells in renal cell carcinoma. Sequencing used immunoSEQ multiplex PCR; TCRdb keeps in-frame clones, though not all of them. This repertoire shows fewer than 80,000 clones, 70% to 90% found once; its top ten account for around 2.5%. Time point reported: blood 4 weeks post-SBRT, at nephrectomy. Treatment specified: 15 Gy SBRT to primary tumor, nephrectomy 4 weeks later. Radiation-treated patients gave blood at baseline, week 2 and week 4. The patient's renal cell carcinoma had clear cell pathology. Study-level findings and limits: In blood, top tumor clones expanded by 2 weeks, shrinking by 4. Without pretreatment biopsies, baseline tumor clonotype presence was undetermined.

As concerns this clone: Its antigen is unknown.

Germline values: CDR1 ENHRY, CDR2 SYGVKD. Trimming left V 0 bases short and J 4 bases short, with 15 bases between. This CDR3 region has 17 residues. The chain has TRBV10-3 and TRBJ2-2, with D tentatively TRBD2 (5 bases). The sequencing used blood, collected from a patient whose treatment included radiotherapy and nephrectomy. The source is a woman aged 55-69 years with renal cell carcinoma. The CDR3 region is CAISESGAPRGTGELFF. The CDR3 DNA reads TGTGCCATCAGTGAGTCGGGAGCCCCGCGCGGCACCGGGGAGCTGTTTTTT.